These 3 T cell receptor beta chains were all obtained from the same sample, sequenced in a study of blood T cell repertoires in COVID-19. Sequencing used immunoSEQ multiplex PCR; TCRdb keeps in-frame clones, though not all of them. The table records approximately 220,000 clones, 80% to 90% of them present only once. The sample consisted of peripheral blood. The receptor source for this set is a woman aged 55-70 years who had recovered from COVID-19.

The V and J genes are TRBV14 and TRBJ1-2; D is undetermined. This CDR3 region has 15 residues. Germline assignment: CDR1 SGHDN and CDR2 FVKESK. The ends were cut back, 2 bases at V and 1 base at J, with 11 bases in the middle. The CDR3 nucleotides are TGTGCCAGCAGCCAATTGGCGGCTGGTAACTATGGCTACACCTTC. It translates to CASSQLAAGNYGYTF.

CDR3 coding DNA: TGTGCCAGCAGTTTGGGCGGGGGGGCTGAAGCTTTCTTT. Protein sequence: CASSLGGGAEAFF. The rearrangement uses TRBV12-3 or TRBV12-4 and TRBJ1-1; the D gene is possibly TRBD1 (5 bases). V dropped 3 bases and J dropped 6 bases, with 11 bases sitting between them. The CDR3 runs 13 residues.

The CDR3 loop reads CATSRAQGYYEQYF. As DNA, the CDR3 is TGTGCCACCAGCAGAGCCCAGGGGTACTACGAGCAGTACTTC. The V and J genes are TRBV15 and TRBJ2-7, with a weak D call TRBD1 (6 bases). The CDR3 has 14 amino acids. The V gene lost 1 base and the J gene lost 3 bases, with 10 bases spanning the gap. Germline CDR1 LNHNV, CDR2 YYDKDF (reference sequence).